This is a list of T cell receptor beta chains from one sample in a study of blood T cells in healthy people across ages. TCRdb analysed the 5' RACE reads with MiXCR anew, one entry per CDR3 protein. The sample lists about 900,000 distinct CDR3 sequences; about 48% were seen once. Source material: blood. These receptors were taken from a man in his thirties or forties in good health. The CDR3 runs from the conserved cysteine through the conserved F or W. The D gene is left open where the match is weak. A clone size is listed for some rows: how often the clone was seen (once, few, many), or a class if it is expanded.

cdr3_aa: CASTATVQNSGANVLTF; cdr3_nt: TGTGCCAGTACAGCCACAGTGCAAAACTCTGGGGCCAACGTCCTGACTTTC; d_call: NA; clone_size: few; j_call: TRBJ2-6; v_call: TRBV11-2
cdr3_aa: CASAQQGASGKNIQYF; cdr3_nt: TGCGCCAGCGCTCAACAGGGGGCATCCGGCAAAAACATTCAGTACTTC; d_call: TRBD1; clone_size: NA; j_call: TRBJ2-4; v_call: TRBV4-1
cdr3_aa: CASSYSQGEGYTF; cdr3_nt: TGTGCCAGCAGTTACTCCCAGGGCGAGGGCTACACCTTC; d_call: NA; clone_size: NA; j_call: TRBJ1-2; v_call: TRBV6-5
cdr3_aa: CASSGTGAGYEQYF; cdr3_nt: TGTGCCAGCAGCGGGACAGGGGCGGGGTACGAGCAGTACTTC; d_call: TRBD1; clone_size: NA; j_call: TRBJ2-7; v_call: TRBV11-2
cdr3_aa: CASSSTARGTGRTDTQYF; cdr3_nt: TGTGCCAGCAGTTCTACAGCTCGCGGGACAGGAAGAACAGATACGCAGTATTTT; d_call: TRBD1; clone_size: few; j_call: TRBJ2-3; v_call: TRBV6-5
cdr3_aa: CSARQGTYNEQFF; cdr3_nt: TGCAGTGCCAGACAGGGCACCTACAATGAGCAGTTCTTC; d_call: TRBD1; clone_size: NA; j_call: TRBJ2-1; v_call: TRBV20-1
cdr3_aa: CASRSGGAAEHTQYF; cdr3_nt: TGTGCCAGCAGGAGCGGGGGGGCCGCTGAGCATACGCAGTATTTT; d_call: TRBD2; clone_size: many; j_call: TRBJ2-3; v_call: TRBV6-5
cdr3_aa: CSARDGAGHRIDTQYF; cdr3_nt: TGCAGTGCTAGAGACGGAGCGGGGCACAGGATAGATACGCAGTATTTT; d_call: TRBD2; clone_size: NA; j_call: TRBJ2-3; v_call: TRBV20-1
cdr3_aa: CASRQTGGYTGELFF; cdr3_nt: TGTGCCAGCAGACAGACAGGGGGCTACACCGGGGAGCTGTTTTTT; d_call: TRBD1; clone_size: NA; j_call: TRBJ2-2; v_call: TRBV6-5
cdr3_aa: CASSPHLTSEQYF; cdr3_nt: TGTGCCAGCAGCCCCCATTTGACTAGCGAGCAGTACTTC; d_call: NA; clone_size: once; j_call: TRBJ2-7; v_call: TRBV7-9
cdr3_aa: CASSQVIAGDYNEQFF; cdr3_nt: TGCGCCAGCAGCCAAGTTATAGCGGGGGACTACAATGAGCAGTTCTTC; d_call: TRBD2; clone_size: NA; j_call: TRBJ2-1; v_call: TRBV4-1
cdr3_aa: CASIRTSGGNEQFF; cdr3_nt: TGTGCCAGCATTCGGACTAGTGGGGGCAATGAGCAGTTCTTC; d_call: TRBD2; clone_size: few; j_call: TRBJ2-1; v_call: TRBV2
cdr3_aa: CASGRSGEGTIYF; cdr3_nt: TGTGCCAGCGGACGGAGCGGGGAAGGCACCATATATTTT; d_call: NA; clone_size: few; j_call: TRBJ1-3; v_call: TRBV6-6
cdr3_aa: CSARSPGLAGGNTDTQYF; cdr3_nt: TGCAGTGCTAGGTCCCCGGGACTAGCGGGGGGGAACACAGATACGCAGTATTTT; d_call: TRBD2; clone_size: NA; j_call: TRBJ2-3; v_call: TRBV20-1
cdr3_aa: CASSLLLASLHEQYF; cdr3_nt: TGTGCCAGCAGTTTGCTTTTGGCTAGCTTACACGAGCAGTACTTC; d_call: NA; clone_size: few; j_call: TRBJ2-7; v_call: TRBV12-3/TRBV12-4
cdr3_aa: CASRSGGSGKNEQFF; cdr3_nt: TGTGCCAGCCGTTCGGGGGGCTCAGGCAAGAATGAGCAGTTCTTC; d_call: NA; clone_size: NA; j_call: TRBJ2-1; v_call: TRBV6-2/TRBV6-3
cdr3_aa: CASSQDLPAGSYNEQYF; cdr3_nt: TGTGCCAGCAGCCAAGATTTACCAGCGGGGAGCTACAATGAGCAGTACTTC; d_call: TRBD2; clone_size: NA; j_call: TRBJ2-7; v_call: TRBV4-2
cdr3_aa: CASSAAGALGNEQFF; cdr3_nt: TGTGCCAGCAGTGCCGCAGGAGCTCTAGGGAATGAGCAGTTCTTC; d_call: NA; clone_size: once; j_call: TRBJ2-1; v_call: TRBV7-9
cdr3_aa: CASSQARGGGGTEAFF; cdr3_nt: TGTGCCAGCAGCCAAGCCCGGGGCGGTGGGGGAACTGAAGCTTTCTTT; d_call: NA; clone_size: NA; j_call: TRBJ1-1; v_call: TRBV3-1
cdr3_aa: CATSSGSYRRNTEAFF; cdr3_nt: TGTGCCACCAGCAGCGGGAGTTATCGTCGGAACACTGAAGCTTTCTTT; d_call: NA; clone_size: few; j_call: TRBJ1-1; v_call: TRBV15
cdr3_aa: CASSATSGVYNEQFF; cdr3_nt: TGTGCCAGCAGTGCAACTAGCGGGGTTTACAATGAGCAGTTCTTC; d_call: TRBD2; clone_size: few; j_call: TRBJ2-1; v_call: TRBV12-3/TRBV12-4
cdr3_aa: CASPPLGGNSYEQYF; cdr3_nt: TGTGCCAGCCCACCACTGGGGGGGAACTCCTACGAGCAGTACTTC; d_call: TRBD2; clone_size: NA; j_call: TRBJ2-7; v_call: TRBV18
cdr3_aa: CASDRNRGYTF; cdr3_nt: TGTGCCAGCGATAGGAACCGAGGCTACACCTTC; d_call: NA; clone_size: few; j_call: TRBJ1-2; v_call: TRBV27
cdr3_aa: CASSSPRTGGEHSPLHF; cdr3_nt: TGTGCCAGCAGTTCGCCCAGGACAGGGGGCGAACATTCACCCCTCCACTTT; d_call: TRBD1; clone_size: NA; j_call: TRBJ1-6; v_call: TRBV28
cdr3_aa: CAITAGLAGGSSYNEQFF; cdr3_nt: TGTGCCATCACCGCCGGACTAGCGGGGGGTAGCTCCTACAATGAGCAGTTCTTC; d_call: TRBD2; clone_size: NA; j_call: TRBJ2-1; v_call: TRBV10-3
cdr3_aa: CASSLPGVFGANVLTF; cdr3_nt: TGTGCCAGCAGTTTACCAGGGGTGTTTGGGGCCAACGTCCTGACTTTC; d_call: NA; clone_size: few; j_call: TRBJ2-6; v_call: TRBV12-3/TRBV12-4
cdr3_aa: CASSPRTGGNSPLHF; cdr3_nt: TGTGCCAGCAGCCCGCGGACAGGGGGGAATTCACCCCTCCACTTT; d_call: TRBD1; clone_size: NA; j_call: TRBJ1-6; v_call: TRBV9
cdr3_aa: CASSSLAIETQYF; cdr3_nt: TGTGCCAGCAGCTCATTAGCGATCGAGACCCAGTACTTC; d_call: NA; clone_size: few; j_call: TRBJ2-5; v_call: TRBV7-8
cdr3_aa: CSAPTARVTKNIQYF; cdr3_nt: TGCAGTGCTCCCACCGCGCGGGTGACCAAAAACATTCAGTACTTC; d_call: NA; clone_size: once; j_call: TRBJ2-4; v_call: TRBV20-1
cdr3_aa: CARSRDRGTGEAFF; cdr3_nt: TGTGCCAGAAGTAGGGACCGTGGGACCGGTGAAGCTTTCTTT; d_call: NA; clone_size: NA; j_call: TRBJ1-1; v_call: TRBV2
cdr3_aa: CSRSLGSDEQFF; cdr3_nt: TGTTCCCGCAGCTTAGGGAGCGATGAGCAGTTCTTC; d_call: NA; clone_size: NA; j_call: TRBJ2-1; v_call: TRBV7-3
cdr3_aa: CASSPHRGNTEAFF; cdr3_nt: TGTGCCAGCAGTCCCCACAGGGGGAACACTGAAGCTTTCTTT; d_call: TRBD1; clone_size: few; j_call: TRBJ1-1; v_call: TRBV27
cdr3_aa: CASSHSGTGNYEQYF; cdr3_nt: TGCGCCAGCAGCCATTCCGGGACAGGGAATTACGAGCAGTACTTC; d_call: TRBD1; clone_size: NA; j_call: TRBJ2-7; v_call: TRBV4-1
cdr3_aa: CASSLTGQSPRTGELFF; cdr3_nt: TGTGCCAGCAGTTTGACAGGGCAATCCCCCCGCACCGGGGAGCTGTTTTTT; d_call: TRBD1; clone_size: NA; j_call: TRBJ2-2; v_call: TRBV6-5
cdr3_aa: CASRVVNYGYTF; cdr3_nt: TGTGCCAGCAGAGTGGTTAACTATGGCTACACCTTC; d_call: NA; clone_size: NA; j_call: TRBJ1-2; v_call: TRBV28
cdr3_aa: CSARDTGSHNQPQHF; cdr3_nt: TGCAGTGCTAGAGATACAGGGTCTCACAATCAGCCCCAGCATTTT; d_call: NA; clone_size: NA; j_call: TRBJ1-5; v_call: TRBV20-1
cdr3_aa: CASSKVRTRGETQYF; cdr3_nt: TGTGCCAGCAGCAAAGTGAGGACTAGGGGAGAGACCCAGTACTTC; d_call: NA; clone_size: NA; j_call: TRBJ2-5; v_call: TRBV21-1
cdr3_aa: CASSDEGFHHVNEQFF; cdr3_nt: TGCGCCAGCAGCGACGAGGGGTTTCATCATGTCAATGAGCAGTTCTTC; d_call: NA; clone_size: NA; j_call: TRBJ2-1; v_call: TRBV5-1
cdr3_aa: CASSAHRPPGAEQYF; cdr3_nt: TGTGCCAGCAGCGCTCACAGGCCCCCGGGCGCCGAGCAGTACTTC; d_call: NA; clone_size: once; j_call: TRBJ2-7; v_call: TRBV7-2
cdr3_aa: CASSYGGFNEKLFF; cdr3_nt: TGTGCCAGCAGTTACGGGGGTTTCAATGAAAAACTGTTTTTT; d_call: NA; clone_size: NA; j_call: TRBJ1-4; v_call: TRBV6-5
cdr3_aa: CASSYGGGSRSYNEQFF; cdr3_nt: TGTGCCAGCAGTTACGGCGGGGGGAGCCGCTCCTACAATGAGCAGTTCTTC; d_call: TRBD2; clone_size: NA; j_call: TRBJ2-1; v_call: TRBV6-5
cdr3_aa: CALRGGANEKLFF; cdr3_nt: TGTGCCCTCCGAGGAGGGGCTAATGAAAAACTGTTTTTT; d_call: NA; clone_size: few; j_call: TRBJ1-4; v_call: TRBV30
cdr3_aa: CASRPQGAPYNEQFF; cdr3_nt: TGTGCCAGCAGGCCACAGGGGGCCCCTTACAATGAGCAGTTCTTC; d_call: TRBD1; clone_size: few; j_call: TRBJ2-1; v_call: TRBV13